The clone carrying this TCR beta chain was found many times. This record comes from a study of spatial heterogeneity in lung cancer. This CDR3 has 15 amino acids. The V gene's germline CDR1 is MNHEY and CDR2 SMNVEV (reference sequence). The V end was cut by 5 bases, the J end by 0 bases, with 13 bases between. TCRdb passed the 5' RACE reads through MiXCR, listing each CDR3 protein once. In the table there are about 70,000 distinct CDR3 sequences, 8% to 9.5% of which are singletons. The time point is: blood at routine non-recurrence follow-up after resection. TCRs were sequenced from unsorted whole RNA of tumor, nontumor lung or PBMC.

This TCR derives from a female donor with early-stage non-small cell lung cancer. This chain connects TRBV27 to TRBJ1-1; possibly TRBD1 for D (5 bases). The source was PBMCs, collected at follow-up. The CDR3 region is CASSPWGGMNTEAFF. DNA of the CDR3: TGTGCCAGCAGTCCGTGGGGGGGAATGAACACTGAAGCTTTCTTT.